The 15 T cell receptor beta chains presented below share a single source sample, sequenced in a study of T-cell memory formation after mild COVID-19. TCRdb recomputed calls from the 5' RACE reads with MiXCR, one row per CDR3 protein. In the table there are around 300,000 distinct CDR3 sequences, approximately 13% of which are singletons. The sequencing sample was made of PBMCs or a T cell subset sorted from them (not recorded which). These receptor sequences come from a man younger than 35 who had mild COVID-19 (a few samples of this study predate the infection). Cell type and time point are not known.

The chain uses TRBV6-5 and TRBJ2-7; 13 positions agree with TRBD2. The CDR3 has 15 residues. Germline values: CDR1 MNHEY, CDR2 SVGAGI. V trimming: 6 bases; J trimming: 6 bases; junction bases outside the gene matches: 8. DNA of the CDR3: TGTGCCAGCAGGCCTGGGACTAGCGGGGCCCTCGAGCAGTACTTC. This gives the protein CASRPGTSGALEQYF.

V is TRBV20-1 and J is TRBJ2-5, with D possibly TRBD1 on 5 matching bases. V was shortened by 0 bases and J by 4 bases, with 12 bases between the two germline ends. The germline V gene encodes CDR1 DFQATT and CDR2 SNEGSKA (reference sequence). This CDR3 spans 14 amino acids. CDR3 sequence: CSARDFQGGETQYF. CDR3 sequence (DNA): TGCAGTGCTAGAGATTTCCAGGGTGGAGAGACCCAGTACTTC.

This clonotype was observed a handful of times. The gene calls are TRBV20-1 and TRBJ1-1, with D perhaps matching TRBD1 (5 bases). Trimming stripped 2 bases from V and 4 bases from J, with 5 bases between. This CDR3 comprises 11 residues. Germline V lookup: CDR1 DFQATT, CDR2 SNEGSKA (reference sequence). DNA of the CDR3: TGCAGTGCTAGACAGGGCACTGAAGCTTTCTTT. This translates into CSARQGTEAFF.

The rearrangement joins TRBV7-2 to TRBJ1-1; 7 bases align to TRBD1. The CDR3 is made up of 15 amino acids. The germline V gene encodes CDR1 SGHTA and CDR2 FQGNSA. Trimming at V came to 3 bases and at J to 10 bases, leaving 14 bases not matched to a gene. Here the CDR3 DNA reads TGTGCCAGCAGCTTTTACGGACAGGAGCATCCCGGAGCTTTCTTT. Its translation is CASSFYGQEHPGAFF.

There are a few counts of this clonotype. CDR3 in amino acids: CASSLVAGGEHEQFF. CDR3 coding DNA: TGCGCCAGCAGCTTGGTTGCCGGGGGGGAGCATGAGCAGTTCTTC. J is TRBJ2-1 and V is TRBV5-1; TRBD2 matches 8 bases. J was trimmed by 8 bases and V by 0 bases; bases with no gene match: 7. The CDR3 covers 15 residues. The germline CDR1 and CDR2 sequences are SGHRS and YFSETQ.

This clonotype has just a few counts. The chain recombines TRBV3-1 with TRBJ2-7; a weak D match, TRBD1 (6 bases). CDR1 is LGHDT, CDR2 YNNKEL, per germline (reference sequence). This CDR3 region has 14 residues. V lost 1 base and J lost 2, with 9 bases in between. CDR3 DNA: TGTGCCAGCAGCCAAGTACAGGGCCCCTACGAGCAGTACTTC. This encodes CASSQVQGPYEQYF.

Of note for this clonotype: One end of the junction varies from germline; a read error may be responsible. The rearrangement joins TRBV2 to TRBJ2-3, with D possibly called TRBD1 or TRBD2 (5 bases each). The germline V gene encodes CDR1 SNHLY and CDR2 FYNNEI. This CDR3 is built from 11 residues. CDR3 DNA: TGTGCCAGCAAGAGGGGAGATCCGCAGTATTTT. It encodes CASKRGDPQYF.

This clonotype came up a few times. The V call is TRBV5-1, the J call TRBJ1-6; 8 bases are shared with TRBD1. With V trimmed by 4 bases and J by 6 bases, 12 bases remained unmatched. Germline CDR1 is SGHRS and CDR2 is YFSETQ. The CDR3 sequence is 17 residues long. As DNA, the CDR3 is TGCGCCAGCAGCGTGGGACCCAGGGGGCAGGGTAATTCACCCCTCCACTTT. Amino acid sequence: CASSVGPRGQGNSPLHF.

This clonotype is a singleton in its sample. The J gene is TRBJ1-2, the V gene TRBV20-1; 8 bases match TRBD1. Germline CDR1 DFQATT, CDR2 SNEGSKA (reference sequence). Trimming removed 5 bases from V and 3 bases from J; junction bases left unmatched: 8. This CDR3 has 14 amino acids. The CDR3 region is CSARWDRRYYGYTF. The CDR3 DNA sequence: TGCAGTGCTCGCTGGGACAGGAGATACTATGGCTACACCTTC.

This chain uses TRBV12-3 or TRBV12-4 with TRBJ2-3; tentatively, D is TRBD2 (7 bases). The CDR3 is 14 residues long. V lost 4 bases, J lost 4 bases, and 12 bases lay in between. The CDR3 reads CASSSRGAPDTQYF. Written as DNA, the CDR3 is TGTGCCAGCAGTTCCCGGGGGGCGCCAGATACGCAGTATTTT.

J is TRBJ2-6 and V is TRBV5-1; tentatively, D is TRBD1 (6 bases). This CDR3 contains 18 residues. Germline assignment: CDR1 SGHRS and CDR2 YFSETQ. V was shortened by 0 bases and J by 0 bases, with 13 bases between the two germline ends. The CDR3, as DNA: TGCGCCAGCAGCTTGGCGACAGGCTCAAACTCTGGGGCCAACGTCCTGACTTTC. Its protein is CASSLATGSNSGANVLTF.

The CDR3: CAISGTGGNNEQFF. DNA of the CDR3: TGTGCCATCAGTGGGACAGGGGGAAACAATGAGCAGTTCTTC. The chain uses TRBV10-3 and TRBJ2-1, with 10 positions matching TRBD1. V was pared by 4 bases and J by 5 bases, with 2 bases of the junction left unmatched. This CDR3 is built from 14 residues. The germline gives CDR1 ENHRY, CDR2 SYGVKD.

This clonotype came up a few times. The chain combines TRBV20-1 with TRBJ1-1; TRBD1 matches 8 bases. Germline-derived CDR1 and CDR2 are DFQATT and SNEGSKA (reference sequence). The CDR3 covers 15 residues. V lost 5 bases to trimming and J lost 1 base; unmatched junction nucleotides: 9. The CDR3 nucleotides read TGCAGTGCTTTTGATCAGGGGGCGCCGAACACTGAAGCTTTCTTT. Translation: CSAFDQGAPNTEAFF.

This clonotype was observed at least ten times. This chain's CDR3 is CASSGTASSYNEQFF. CDR3 DNA: TGTGCCAGCAGCGGGACGGCTAGCTCCTACAATGAGCAGTTCTTC. The rearrangement joins TRBV3-1 to TRBJ2-1; D could derive from TRBD1 or TRBD2 (5 bases each). Germline-derived CDR1 and CDR2 are LGHDT and YNNKEL (reference sequence). The CDR3 runs 15 residues. Trimming left V 5 bases short and J 0 bases short, with 11 bases between.

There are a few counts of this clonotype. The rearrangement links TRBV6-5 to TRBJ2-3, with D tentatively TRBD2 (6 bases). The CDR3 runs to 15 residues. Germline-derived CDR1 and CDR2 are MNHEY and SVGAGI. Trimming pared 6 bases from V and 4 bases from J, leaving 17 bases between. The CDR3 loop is CASRRGLSKADTQYF. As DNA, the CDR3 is TGTGCCAGCAGACGGGGACTCTCCAAGGCAGATACGCAGTATTTT.